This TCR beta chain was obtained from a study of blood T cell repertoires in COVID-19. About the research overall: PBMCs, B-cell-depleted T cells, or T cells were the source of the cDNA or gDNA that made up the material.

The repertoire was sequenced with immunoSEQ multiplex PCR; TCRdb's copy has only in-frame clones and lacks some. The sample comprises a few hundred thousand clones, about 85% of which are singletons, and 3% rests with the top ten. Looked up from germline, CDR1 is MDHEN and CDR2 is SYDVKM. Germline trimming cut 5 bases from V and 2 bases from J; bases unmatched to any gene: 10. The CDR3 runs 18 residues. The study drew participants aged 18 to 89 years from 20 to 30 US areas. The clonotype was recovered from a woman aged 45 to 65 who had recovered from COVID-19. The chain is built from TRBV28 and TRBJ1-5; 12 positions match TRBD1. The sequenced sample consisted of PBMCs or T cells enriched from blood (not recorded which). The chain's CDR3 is CASSTGTGGLLRNQPQHF. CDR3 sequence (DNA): TGTGCCAGCAGTACCGGGACAGGGGGCTTGTTGCGCAATCAGCCCCAGCATTTT.